This is a list of T cell receptor beta chains from one sample in a study of beta chain features in type 1 diabetes. Sequenced by immunoSEQ multiplex PCR; TCRdb stores in-frame clones only, minus some. The sample has about 260,000 clones; about 71% are singletons. Specimen: naive CD4+ T cells from blood. The receptors here all came from a man under 40 in good health. CDR3s include the opening cysteine and the closing phenylalanine or tryptophan. The order of the fields is J gene, D gene, clone size, V gene, CDR3 protein, CDR3 DNA. A D gene is named only where the DNA matches it firmly. The size field is filled for only some rows; it gives once, few, many or a size class.

j_call: TRBJ2-7; d_call: TRBD2; clone_size: few; v_call: TRBV15; cdr3_aa: CATSRDGLAGDGQYF; cdr3_nt: TGTGCCACCAGCAGAGACGGACTAGCGGGAGACGGGCAGTACTTC
j_call: TRBJ2-5; d_call: -; clone_size: -; v_call: TRBV6-1; cdr3_aa: CASRGGETQYF; cdr3_nt: TGTGCCAGCAGAGGCGGGGAGACCCAGTACTTC
j_call: TRBJ2-2; d_call: -; clone_size: -; v_call: TRBV7-9; cdr3_aa: CASSVRDVNTGELFF; cdr3_nt: TGTGCCAGCAGCGTTAGGGACGTGAACACCGGGGAGCTGTTTTTT
j_call: TRBJ2-3; d_call: -; clone_size: few; v_call: TRBV30; cdr3_aa: CAWNPRSPDTQYF; cdr3_nt: TGTGCCTGGAATCCAAGGAGCCCAGATACGCAGTATTTT
j_call: TRBJ2-6; d_call: -; clone_size: -; v_call: TRBV7-9; cdr3_aa: CASSTQGLGVLTF; cdr3_nt: TGTGCCAGCAGCACTCAGGGTTTGGGCGTCCTGACTTTC
j_call: TRBJ2-5; d_call: TRBD1; clone_size: -; v_call: TRBV5-4; cdr3_aa: CASSRTGGKTQYF; cdr3_nt: TGTGCCAGCAGCCGGACAGGGGGAAAGACCCAGTACTTC
j_call: TRBJ1-1; d_call: TRBD1; clone_size: -; v_call: TRBV25-1; cdr3_aa: CASRQTGGTRTEAFF; cdr3_nt: TGTGCCAGCAGGCAAACAGGGGGAACGAGAACTGAAGCTTTCTTT
j_call: TRBJ2-3; d_call: -; clone_size: -; v_call: TRBV30; cdr3_aa: CAWRWGDIADTQYF; cdr3_nt: TGTGCCTGGAGATGGGGGGACATTGCAGATACGCAGTATTTT
j_call: TRBJ2-3; d_call: TRBD2; clone_size: few; v_call: TRBV7-9; cdr3_aa: CASGGTSGTDTQYF; cdr3_nt: TGTGCCAGCGGCGGGACTAGCGGCACAGATACGCAGTATTTT
j_call: TRBJ2-1; d_call: -; clone_size: -; v_call: TRBV7-2; cdr3_aa: CASSQTSSYNEQFF; cdr3_nt: TGTGCCAGCAGCCAGACTAGCTCCTACAATGAGCAGTTCTTC
j_call: TRBJ1-1; d_call: -; clone_size: -; v_call: TRBV30; cdr3_aa: CAWSGAWTVNTEAFF; cdr3_nt: TGTGCCTGGAGTGGAGCCTGGACGGTGAACACTGAAGCTTTCTTT
j_call: TRBJ2-7; d_call: TRBD1; clone_size: -; v_call: TRBV29-1; cdr3_aa: CSVGGQTYEQYF; cdr3_nt: TGCAGCGTTGGGGGACAGACCTACGAGCAGTACTTC
j_call: TRBJ2-6; d_call: -; clone_size: few; v_call: TRBV28; cdr3_aa: CASSLGPSNGANVLTF; cdr3_nt: TGTGCCAGCAGCTTAGGACCCTCAAATGGGGCCAACGTCCTGACTTTC
j_call: TRBJ1-2; d_call: -; clone_size: few; v_call: TRBV29-1; cdr3_aa: CSVEGGFRDYGYTF; cdr3_nt: TGCAGCGTTGAAGGGGGATTTCGCGACTATGGCTACACCTTC
j_call: TRBJ1-6; d_call: TRBD1; clone_size: -; v_call: TRBV19; cdr3_aa: CASSAPHFRQGHSPLHF; cdr3_nt: TGTGCCAGTAGCGCTCCCCACTTTCGACAGGGACATTCACCCCTCCACTTT
j_call: TRBJ2-3; d_call: -; clone_size: -; v_call: TRBV25-1; cdr3_aa: CASSESGGPPRADTQYF; cdr3_nt: TGTGCCAGCAGTGAATCGGGTGGGCCGCCCAGGGCAGATACGCAGTATTTT
j_call: TRBJ2-1; d_call: TRBD2; clone_size: -; v_call: TRBV28; cdr3_aa: CAIAGGTSRSENEQFF; cdr3_nt: TGTGCCATCGCGGGAGGGACTAGCCGTTCTGAAAATGAGCAGTTCTTC
j_call: TRBJ1-1; d_call: -; clone_size: -; v_call: TRBV30; cdr3_aa: CAWSGRAWNTEAFF; cdr3_nt: TGTGCCTGGAGTGGGAGGGCGTGGAACACTGAAGCTTTCTTT
j_call: TRBJ1-2; d_call: -; clone_size: -; v_call: TRBV9; cdr3_aa: CASSVEGGYGYTF; cdr3_nt: TGTGCCAGCAGCGTAGAAGGGGGCTATGGCTACACCTTC
j_call: TRBJ2-7; d_call: -; clone_size: -; v_call: TRBV30; cdr3_aa: CAWSTPTVYEQYF; cdr3_nt: TGTGCCTGGAGTACCCCGACAGTTTACGAGCAGTACTTC
j_call: TRBJ2-3; d_call: TRBD2; clone_size: -; v_call: TRBV29-1; cdr3_aa: CSVEGLAGAKTDTQYF; cdr3_nt: TGCAGCGTCGAAGGACTAGCGGGAGCCAAAACAGATACGCAGTATTTT
j_call: TRBJ1-1; d_call: -; clone_size: -; v_call: TRBV30; cdr3_aa: CAWSVGTSMNTEAFF; cdr3_nt: TGTGCCTGGAGTGTAGGGACATCCATGAACACTGAAGCTTTCTTT
j_call: TRBJ2-7; d_call: -; clone_size: -; v_call: TRBV7-2; cdr3_aa: CASSLPDSPYEQYF; cdr3_nt: TGTGCCAGCAGCTTACCCGACAGTCCCTACGAGCAGTACTTC
j_call: TRBJ1-4; d_call: TRBD1; clone_size: -; v_call: TRBV30; cdr3_aa: CAWSVARTGKGRKLFF; cdr3_nt: TGTGCCTGGAGTGTAGCCAGGACAGGGAAAGGACGAAAACTGTTTTTT
j_call: TRBJ2-5; d_call: -; clone_size: -; v_call: TRBV7-9; cdr3_aa: CASSLRAGQETQYF; cdr3_nt: TGTGCCAGCAGCTTACGAGCAGGCCAAGAGACCCAGTACTTC
j_call: TRBJ2-1; d_call: -; clone_size: -; v_call: TRBV30; cdr3_aa: CAGLIGDEQFF; cdr3_nt: TGTGCCGGGCTAATAGGGGATGAGCAGTTCTTC
j_call: TRBJ2-3; d_call: -; clone_size: -; v_call: TRBV9; cdr3_aa: CASSVDAGVTDTQYF; cdr3_nt: TGTGCCAGCAGCGTAGACGCGGGCGTCACAGATACGCAGTATTTT
j_call: TRBJ1-1; d_call: -; clone_size: -; v_call: TRBV6-6; cdr3_aa: CASMSGENTEAFF; cdr3_nt: TGTGCCAGCATGTCGGGTGAGAACACTGAAGCTTTCTTT
j_call: TRBJ2-5; d_call: -; clone_size: few; v_call: TRBV29-1; cdr3_aa: CSARGQPWGETQYF; cdr3_nt: TGCAGTGCTCGCGGACAGCCCTGGGGGGAGACCCAGTACTTC
j_call: TRBJ2-3; d_call: -; clone_size: -; v_call: TRBV5-6; cdr3_aa: CASSLVIGLTDTQYF; cdr3_nt: TGTGCCAGCAGCTTGGTAATAGGCCTCACAGATACGCAGTATTTT
j_call: TRBJ2-1; d_call: -; clone_size: -; v_call: TRBV11-2; cdr3_aa: CASSSLGGQTYNEQFF; cdr3_nt: TGTGCCAGCAGCTCACTGGGGGGTCAAACCTACAATGAGCAGTTCTTC
j_call: TRBJ2-1; d_call: -; clone_size: few; v_call: TRBV29-1; cdr3_aa: CSVAQGYNEQFF; cdr3_nt: TGCAGCGTTGCACAGGGCTACAATGAGCAGTTCTTC
j_call: TRBJ2-7; d_call: -; clone_size: -; v_call: TRBV30; cdr3_aa: CAWSRDLTSYEQYF; cdr3_nt: TGTGCCTGGAGCCGGGATCTTACATCCTACGAGCAGTACTTC
j_call: TRBJ2-1; d_call: -; clone_size: -; v_call: TRBV4-1; cdr3_aa: CASSPRGSSYNEQFF; cdr3_nt: TGCGCCAGCAGCCCAAGGGGGAGCTCCTACAATGAGCAGTTCTTC
j_call: TRBJ2-3; d_call: -; clone_size: -; v_call: TRBV7-2; cdr3_aa: CASSLILNTQYF; cdr3_nt: TGTGCCAGCAGCTTGATATTGAATACGCAGTATTTT
j_call: TRBJ1-2; d_call: -; clone_size: -; v_call: TRBV7-2; cdr3_aa: CASSSGLSHGYTF; cdr3_nt: TGTGCCAGCAGCTCCGGGCTATCACATGGCTACACCTTC
j_call: TRBJ1-5; d_call: -; clone_size: -; v_call: TRBV30; cdr3_aa: CAWSEGVDQPQHF; cdr3_nt: TGTGCCTGGAGTGAAGGGGTAGATCAGCCCCAGCATTTT
j_call: TRBJ2-1; d_call: -; clone_size: -; v_call: TRBV7-2; cdr3_aa: CASSLDPREELEQFF; cdr3_nt: TGTGCCAGCAGCTTAGATCCCAGGGAAGAGCTTGAGCAGTTCTTC
j_call: TRBJ2-1; d_call: TRBD2; clone_size: -; v_call: TRBV9; cdr3_aa: CASSGPGLAGGKNEQFF; cdr3_nt: TGTGCCAGCAGCGGTCCGGGACTAGCGGGAGGGAAAAATGAGCAGTTCTTC
j_call: TRBJ1-6; d_call: TRBD1; clone_size: -; v_call: TRBV30; cdr3_aa: CAWSVFGQGIYYNSPLHF; cdr3_nt: TGTGCCTGGAGTGTGTTTGGACAGGGGATCTACTATAATTCACCCCTCCACTTT
j_call: TRBJ2-3; d_call: TRBD2; clone_size: -; v_call: TRBV7-2; cdr3_aa: CASSLEGGKTDTQYF; cdr3_nt: TGTGCCAGCAGCTTAGAGGGAGGGAAGACAGATACGCAGTATTTT
j_call: TRBJ2-7; d_call: TRBD1; clone_size: -; v_call: TRBV5-1; cdr3_aa: CASSQGQLYEQYF; cdr3_nt: TGCGCCAGCAGCCAGGGACAGCTCTACGAGCAGTACTTC
j_call: TRBJ2-3; d_call: -; clone_size: -; v_call: TRBV2; cdr3_aa: CASSEQGASTDTQYF; cdr3_nt: TGTGCCAGCAGTGAACAGGGTGCGTCTACAGATACGCAGTATTTT
j_call: TRBJ1-4; d_call: -; clone_size: -; v_call: TRBV29-1; cdr3_aa: CSVVVATNEKLFF; cdr3_nt: TGCAGCGTTGTGGTAGCAACTAATGAAAAACTGTTTTTT
j_call: TRBJ1-5; d_call: -; clone_size: few; v_call: TRBV30; cdr3_aa: CAWSYGKGNQPQHF; cdr3_nt: TGTGCCTGGTCATACGGTAAGGGCAATCAGCCCCAGCATTTT
j_call: TRBJ2-3; d_call: TRBD2; clone_size: few; v_call: TRBV7-2; cdr3_aa: CASSLGLAGVSTQYF; cdr3_nt: TGTGCCAGCAGCTTAGGTCTAGCGGGTGTCAGTACGCAGTATTTT
j_call: TRBJ2-7; d_call: -; clone_size: -; v_call: TRBV5-1; cdr3_aa: CASSHQGGSAADEQYF; cdr3_nt: TGCGCCAGCAGCCATCAAGGGGGGAGCGCGGCGGACGAGCAGTACTTC
j_call: TRBJ2-7; d_call: -; clone_size: few; v_call: TRBV20-1; cdr3_aa: CSARRAYEQYF; cdr3_nt: TGCAGTGCTCGACGGGCGTACGAGCAGTACTTC